This T cell receptor beta chain derives from a study of patients and donors after allogeneic stem cell transplantation. Using its own MiXCR run on the RT-PCR reads, TCRdb lists one record per CDR3 protein. Among fewer than 500,000 distinct CDR3 sequences, around 16% were seen once, and the ten largest hold over 6%. This clonotype was counted ten times or more. Sequenced sample: blood, either unsorted or a sorted T cell fraction (not recorded which). The receptor's source is a human donor who was either an allogeneic HSCT recipient or a stem cell or donor lymphocyte infusion donor (not recorded which). It is not recorded whose cells these are; they may come from a transplant donor.

The CDR3 bases are TGTGCCAGCAGAACTCTACAGGGAAACACTGAAGCTTTCTTT. Amino acid sequence: CASRTLQGNTEAFF. This chain connects TRBV27 to TRBJ1-1; tentative D call: TRBD1 (6 bases). Per germline, CDR1 MNHEY and CDR2 SMNVEV (reference sequence). V lost 6 bases, J lost 2 bases, and 13 bases lay in between. This CDR3 has 14 residues.